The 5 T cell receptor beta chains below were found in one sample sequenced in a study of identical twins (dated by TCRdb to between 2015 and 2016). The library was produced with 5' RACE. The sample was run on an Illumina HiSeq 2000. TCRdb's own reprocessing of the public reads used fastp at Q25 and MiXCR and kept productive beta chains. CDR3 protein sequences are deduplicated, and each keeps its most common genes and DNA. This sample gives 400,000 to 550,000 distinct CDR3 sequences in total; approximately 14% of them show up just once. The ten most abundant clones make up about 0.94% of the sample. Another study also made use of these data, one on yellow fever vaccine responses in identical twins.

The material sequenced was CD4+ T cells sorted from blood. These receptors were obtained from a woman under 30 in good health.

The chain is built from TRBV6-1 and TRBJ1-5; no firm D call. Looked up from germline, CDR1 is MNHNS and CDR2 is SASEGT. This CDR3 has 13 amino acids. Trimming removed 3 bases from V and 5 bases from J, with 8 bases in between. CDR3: CASSDRGYQPQHF. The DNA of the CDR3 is TGTGCCAGCAGTGATCGTGGTTATCAGCCCCAGCATTTT.

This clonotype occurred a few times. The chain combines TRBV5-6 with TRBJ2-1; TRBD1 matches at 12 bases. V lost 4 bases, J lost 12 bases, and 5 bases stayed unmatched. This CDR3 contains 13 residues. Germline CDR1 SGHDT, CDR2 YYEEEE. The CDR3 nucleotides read TGTGCCAGCAGCATGGGACAGGGGGCTTGGCAGTTCTTC. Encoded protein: CASSMGQGAWQFF.

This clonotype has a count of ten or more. The CDR3 nucleotides are TGTGCCAGCAGCTTAGGACGACAGGACGAGCAGTACTTC. It is translated as CASSLGRQDEQYF. The chain employs TRBV7-6 and TRBJ2-7, with D possibly TRBD1 on 6 matching bases. The V end was cut by 1 base, the J end by 5 bases, with 9 bases between. The CDR3 spans 13 residues. Germline V gene sequence: CDR1 SGHVS, CDR2 FNYEAQ.

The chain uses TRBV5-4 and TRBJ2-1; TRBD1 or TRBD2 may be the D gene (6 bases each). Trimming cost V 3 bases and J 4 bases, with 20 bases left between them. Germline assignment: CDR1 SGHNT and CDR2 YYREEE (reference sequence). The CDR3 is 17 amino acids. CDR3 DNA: TGTGCCAGCAGCTCCCCACGGGGTGGGGGGCCTTACAATGAGCAGTTCTTC. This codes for CASSSPRGGGPYNEQFF.

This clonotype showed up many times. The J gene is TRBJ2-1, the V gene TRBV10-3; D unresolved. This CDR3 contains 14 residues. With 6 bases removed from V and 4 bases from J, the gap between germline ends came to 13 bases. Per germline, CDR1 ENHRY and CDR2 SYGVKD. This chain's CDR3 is CAIRPSSAYNEQFF. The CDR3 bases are TGTGCCATCAGGCCCTCGAGCGCATACAATGAGCAGTTCTTC.